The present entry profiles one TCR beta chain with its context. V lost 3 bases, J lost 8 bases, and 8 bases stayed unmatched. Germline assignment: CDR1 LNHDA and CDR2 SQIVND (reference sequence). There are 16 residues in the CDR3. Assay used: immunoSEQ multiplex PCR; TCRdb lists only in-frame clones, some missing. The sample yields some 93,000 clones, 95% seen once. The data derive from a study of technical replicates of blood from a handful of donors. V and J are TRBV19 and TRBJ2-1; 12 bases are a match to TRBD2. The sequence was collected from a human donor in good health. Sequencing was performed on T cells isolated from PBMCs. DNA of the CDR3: TGTGCCAGTAGTATGTGGTCTAGCGGGGGGGCTTATGAGCAGTTCTTC. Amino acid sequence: CASSMWSSGGAYEQFF.